These 12 T cell receptor beta chains originate from one sample sequenced in a study of blood T cell repertoires in COVID-19. This table comes from immunoSEQ multiplex PCR, and its TCRdb copy is limited to in-frame clones, with some not included. Of about 110,000 clones in the sample, approximately 90% were seen once. The sample was peripheral blood. These receptors all come from a human donor in a cohort sampled during active COVID-19.

This clone was seen just once. The CDR3, as DNA: TGTGCCAGCACCGAAGGGACAGGGAGGCTGAATGAGCAGTTCTTC. Its protein is CASTEGTGRLNEQFF. The rearrangement links TRBV2 to TRBJ2-1, with TRBD1 matching over 9 bases. V shed 7 bases, J shed 7 bases, and the junction held 11 bases outside the gene matches. Germline V gene data show CDR1 as SNHLY and CDR2 as FYNNEI. The CDR3 extends over 15 amino acids.

The CDR3 DNA reads as TGTGCCAGCAGCTTGGTACTAGCGGGGGTTGAGACCCAGTACTTC. This gives the protein CASSLVLAGVETQYF. The gene calls are TRBV5-4 and TRBJ2-5, with 11 positions matching TRBD2. With 0 bases clipped from V and 5 bases from J, the junction kept 3 bases outside the gene matches. CDR1 is SGHNT, CDR2 YYREEE, per germline (reference sequence). This CDR3 spans 15 amino acids.

This clone was detected only once. This rearrangement joins TRBV7-6 to TRBJ2-1; D gene uncertain. The ends were cut back, 5 bases at V and 6 bases at J, with 14 bases in the middle. Germline lookup yields CDR1 SGHVS and CDR2 FNYEAQ. The CDR3 runs 14 residues. CDR3 bases: TGTGCCAGCAGCCCCTATAGCCGACGCAATGAGCAGTTCTTC. It codes for CASSPYSRRNEQFF. Filled out from reference TRBV7-6 and TRBJ2-1, the complete variable domain reads GAGVSQSPRYKVTKRGQDVALRCDPISGHVSLYWYRQALGQGPEFLTYFNYEAQQDKSGLPNDRFSAERPEGSISTLTIQRTEQRDSAMYRCASSPYSRRNEQFFGPGTRLTVL.

This rearrangement joins TRBV7-6 to TRBJ2-3; 7 bases align to TRBD2. This CDR3 is 18 amino acids long. Germline CDR1 reads SGHVS; CDR2 reads FNYEAQ. The trim removed 5 bases at V and 3 bases at J, leaving 17 bases unmatched. The CDR3 here is CASSPQTVGGGLTDTQYF. The CDR3 coding sequence is TGTGCCAGCAGCCCTCAAACGGTCGGCGGGGGTCTGACAGATACGCAGTATTTT.

The CDR3 DNA reads as TGTGCCAGCAGTTCCCGGGACAGGGTTGATCAGCCCCAGCATTTT. Its translation is CASSSRDRVDQPQHF. This sequence joins TRBV6-2 or TRBV6-3 and TRBJ1-5; 9 nucleotides agree with TRBD1. This CDR3 comprises 15 residues. Germline V gene sequence: CDR1 MNHEY, CDR2 SVGEGT. V was pared by 4 bases and J by 5 bases, with 6 bases of the junction left unmatched.

This clone was seen just once. The chain is built from TRBV7-2 and TRBJ2-1, with 8 bases lining up with TRBD2. The CDR3 length is 14 residues. J was trimmed by 2 bases and V by 3 bases; bases with no gene match: 0. The germline gives CDR1 SGHTA, CDR2 FQGNSA. CDR3 sequence (DNA): TGTGCCAGCAGCTTTAGCGGGGCCTACAATGAGCAGTTCTTC. Encoded protein: CASSFSGAYNEQFF.

This clone has a single count. The V gene is TRBV6-2 or TRBV6-3, the J gene TRBJ2-1, with 7 bases lining up with TRBD1. The germline gives CDR1 MNHEY, CDR2 SVGEGT. Trimming cost V 5 bases and J 4 bases; bases outside gene matches: 5. The CDR3 spans 14 residues. CDR3 nucleotides: TGTGCCAGCAGTAAAGGGGGCCTATACAATGAGCAGTTCTTC. Translated: CASSKGGLYNEQFF.

This clone turned up a few times. The CDR3: CASSQDRSWSSYEQYF. DNA of the CDR3: TGTGCCAGCAGCCAAGATCGTAGCTGGAGCTCCTACGAGCAGTACTTC. The chain links TRBV3-1 (or the pseudogene TRBV3-2) to TRBJ2-7, with D uncertain. V gave up 0 bases and J gave up 0 bases, with 12 bases separating them. The germline V gene encodes CDR1 LGHDT and CDR2 YNNKEL (reference sequence). CDR3 length equals 16 residues.

CDR3 in DNA: TGTGCCAGCTCCTCAATTAGGGACAGCACCCTTGGCTACACCTTC. Its translation is CASSSIRDSTLGYTF. The chain uses TRBV18 and TRBJ1-2; 7 bases agree with TRBD1. Germline V gene lookup returns CDR1 KGHSH and CDR2 LQKENI. Unmatched junction bases numbered 14, after V lost 6 bases and J lost 7 bases. The CDR3 has 15 amino acids.

The chain recombines TRBV29-1 with TRBJ1-1; D call uncertain. In germline, CDR1 is SQVTM, CDR2 ANQGSEA. Trimming pared 3 bases from V and 0 bases from J, leaving 11 bases between. CDR3 length equals 14 residues. CDR3: CSVDMRAMNTEAFF. The CDR3 DNA reads as TGCAGCGTTGATATGAGGGCAATGAACACTGAAGCTTTCTTT.

The chain uses TRBV19 and TRBJ2-1, with 12 nucleotides matching TRBD1. Germline CDR1 reads LNHDA; CDR2 reads SQIVND (reference sequence). CDR3 size: 15 residues. V dropped 3 bases and J dropped 9; count of bases not matched to a gene: 6. The CDR3 sequence is CASSIRGQGAGEQFF. The CDR3 nucleotides are TGTGCCAGTAGTATTCGGGGACAGGGGGCAGGTGAGCAGTTCTTC.

The chain uses TRBV11-2 and TRBJ2-2; D not certain. CDR3 length equals 15 residues. Trimming pared 4 bases from V and 3 bases from J, leaving 12 bases between. Per the germline V gene, CDR1 is SGHAT and CDR2 is FQNNGV. CDR3 coding DNA: TGTGCCAGCAGCTCCCGGCATCGGGACACCGGGGAGCTGTTTTTT. This translates into CASSSRHRDTGELFF.